The T cell receptor beta chain described here comes from a study of cytomegalovirus exposure and HLA in healthy donors. Study-level information: Roughly 80 million unique TCRs from HLA-typed donors were held in an early data release. Study observations and caveats: Per published reports, the classifier diagnosed cytomegalovirus status with high specificity and sensitivity. Cytomegalovirus-associated status was assigned to roughly 160 TCR beta chains. The authors excluded some V segments, including TRBV6-2 and TRBV6-3, as indistinguishable.

A few counts support this clone. The antigen is undetermined. The PCR contained 60 Vbeta and 13 Jbeta primers. Repertoires were generated with immunoSEQ multiplex PCR, while TCRdb's copy carries only in-frame clones and drops some. The table records about 150,000 clones, approximately 61% of them present only once. This CDR3 spans 12 amino acids. CDR1 and CDR2 (germline): SEHNR, FQNEAQ (reference sequence). Deletions cut 6 bases from V and 1 base from J, with 6 bases between. The chain has TRBV7-9 and TRBJ1-1; TRBD1 is a possible D gene (5 bases). Sequencing used PBMCs. This receptor was obtained from a woman in her thirties or forties in good health and CMV-seronegative. The CDR3 is CASRGGNTEAFF. DNA of the CDR3: TGTGCCAGCAGGGGGGGGAACACTGAAGCTTTCTTT. The complete variable domain, with remaining parts taken from reference TRBV7-9 and TRBJ1-1, reads DTGVSQNPRHKITKRGQNVTFRCDPISEHNRLYWYRQTLGQGPEFLTYFQNEAQLEKSRLLSDRFSAERPKGSFSTLEIQRTEQGDSAMYLCASRGGNTEAFFGQGTRLTVV.